The 28 T cell receptor beta chains in this list originate from one sample, sequenced in a study of blood T cell repertoires in COVID-19. The data were produced by immunoSEQ multiplex PCR, yet TCRdb's version contains in-frame clones alone and is incomplete. The sample has roughly 100,000 clones; about 91% are singletons. The source material was peripheral blood. The receptors were gathered from a man aged 50 or older with acute or convalescent COVID-19.

The genes are TRBV11-2 and TRBJ2-5, with a possible D match to TRBD2 (5 bases). The CDR3 runs 15 residues. Looked up from germline, CDR1 is SGHAT and CDR2 is FQNNGV. The V end lost 1 base, the J end lost 5 bases, and 14 bases lay between the germline ends. CDR3 loop: CASSLGQGGWETQYF. The DNA for the CDR3 is TGTGCCAGCAGCTTAGGACAAGGCGGGTGGGAGACCCAGTACTTC.

This rearrangement joins TRBV15 to TRBJ2-2; 8 bases map to TRBD2. Losses at the gene ends were 3 bases for V and 2 bases for J; bases not matched to a gene: 17. The CDR3 spans 20 residues. CDR1 and CDR2 from the germline V gene are LNHNV and YYDKDF (reference sequence). CDR3 region: CATSRVQRGGLRLNTGELFF. The CDR3 DNA follows: TGTGCCACCAGCAGGGTTCAGCGCGGGGGGCTACGACTAAACACCGGGGAGCTGTTTTTT.

The chain links TRBV6-5 to TRBJ1-1; TRBD1 agrees at 7 bases. Looked up from germline, CDR1 is MNHEY and CDR2 is SVGAGI. V lost 4 bases and J lost 3; bases outside the gene matches: 8. CDR3 length equals 15 residues. The CDR3 sequence is CASSSKTGSYTEAFF. DNA of the CDR3: TGTGCCAGCAGTTCCAAGACAGGGTCTTACACTGAAGCTTTCTTT.

The count of this clone is one. The V and J genes are TRBV6-5 and TRBJ2-3; maybe TRBD1 (6 bases). The CDR3 runs to 16 residues. Trimming left V 2 bases short and J 4 bases short, with 16 bases between. The germline V gene encodes CDR1 MNHEY and CDR2 SVGAGI. CDR3 sequence reads: CASSYTSTGLPDTQYF. Here the CDR3 DNA reads TGTGCCAGCAGTTACACCTCGACAGGATTACCAGATACGCAGTATTTT.

This rearrangement joins TRBV21-1 to TRBJ2-5; TRBD1, the table's D call, lacks a check against the DNA. TRBV21-1 is noted as a pseudogene. The CDR3 has 16 amino acids. The CDR3 region is CASSIFGQGCVETQYF. CDR3 sequence (DNA): TGTGCCAGCAGCATATTCGGACAGGGGTGCGTAGAGACCCAGTACTTC.

The V and J genes are TRBV19 and TRBJ1-2, with 7 bases lining up with TRBD1. V lost 5 bases, J lost 14 bases, and 11 bases stayed unmatched. CDR3 length: 12 amino acids. Germline V gives CDR1 LNHDA, CDR2 SQIVND (reference sequence). This chain's CDR3 is CASSARQGPGTF. The CDR3 DNA follows: TGTGCCAGTAGTGCCAGACAGGGACCGGGAACCTTC. The whole variable domain, filled in from reference TRBV19 and TRBJ1-2, reads DGGITQSPKYLFRKEGQNVTLSCEQNLNHDAMYWYRQDPGQGLRLIYYSQIVNDFQKGDIAEGYSVSREKKESFPLTVTSAQKNPTAFYLCASSARQGPGTFGSGTRLTVV.

The chain links TRBV7-8 to TRBJ2-5; D not resolved. The V gene's germline CDR1 is SGHVS and CDR2 FQNEAQ. V gave up 6 bases and J gave up 4 bases, with 9 bases separating them. The CDR3 loop spans 12 amino acids. The CDR3, as DNA: TGTGCCAGCAGTTTTAATCGAGAGACCCAGTACTTC. Its translation: CASSFNRETQYF. The full variable domain, completed using reference TRBV7-8 and TRBJ2-5, is GAGVSQSPRYKVAKRGQDVALRCDPISGHVSLFWYQQALGQGPEFLTYFQNEAQLDKSGLPSDRFFAERPEGSVSTLKIQRTQQEDSAVYLCASSFNRETQYFGPGTRLLVL.

This chain connects TRBV5-1 to TRBJ1-2; TRBD1 matches at 8 bases. V dropped 0 bases and J dropped 6; count of bases not matched to a gene: 4. CDR1 SGHRS and CDR2 YFSETQ come from the germline V gene. The CDR3 consists of 14 residues. The CDR3 nucleotides read TGCGCCAGCAGCTTGGACGCAGGGGGCGATGGCTACACCTTC. It yields the protein CASSLDAGGDGYTF.

This clone was seen just once. This rearrangement joins TRBV30 to TRBJ2-1, with D hard to call. CDR3 length: 11 amino acids. The V gene lost 0 bases and the J gene lost 8 bases, with 5 bases spanning the gap. Germline V lookup: CDR1 GTSNPN, CDR2 SVGIG (reference sequence). Written as DNA, the CDR3 is TGTGCCTGGAGTGTTGGCTATGAGCAGTTCTTC. It is translated as CAWSVGYEQFF. Combining the CDR3 with reference TRBV30 and TRBJ2-1 gives the whole variable domain SQTIHQWPATLVQPVGSPLSLECTVEGTSNPNLYWYRQAAGRGLQLLFYSVGIGQISSEVPQNLSASRPQDRQFILSSKKLLLSDSGFYLCAWSVGYEQFFGPGTRLTVL.

The CDR3 region has the DNA TGCGCCAGCAGCATCGCGGGGGCTGGGGAGCTGTTTTTT. It codes for CASSIAGAGELFF. The V call is TRBV5-1, the J call TRBJ2-2; D might be TRBD2 (7 bases). V was cut by 4 bases and J by 8 bases, with 12 bases left in between. The length of the CDR3 is 13 residues. Per germline, CDR1 SGHRS and CDR2 YFSETQ.

On this clone: The junction does not match germline at one end; this may be a read error. This chain joins TRBV7-9 and TRBJ2-2, with 7 positions matching TRBD2. The CDR3 extends over 16 amino acids. Germline lookup yields CDR1 SEHNR and CDR2 FQNEAQ (reference sequence). The CDR3: CASSSPLGGNAGELLF. CDR3 DNA sequence: TGTGCCAGCAGCTCCCCACTCGGGGGGAATGCCGGGGAGCTGCTTTTT. The whole variable domain, remainder taken from reference TRBV7-9 and TRBJ2-2, is DTGVSQNPRHKITKRGQNVTFRCDPISEHNRLYWYRQTLGQGPEFLTYFQNEAQLEKSRLLSDRFSAERPKGSFSTLEIQRTEQGDSAMYLCASSSPLGGNAGELLFGEGSRLTVL.

This sequence joins TRBV2 and TRBJ2-5; 8 nucleotides match TRBD2. V gave up 3 bases and J gave up 4 bases; unmatched junction bases: 4. The length of the CDR3 is 14 residues. Germline V gene lookup returns CDR1 SNHLY and CDR2 FYNNEI. Written as DNA, the CDR3 is TGTGCCAGCAGTGAGGAGCGGGGGCCAGAGACCCAGTACTTC. As protein: CASSEERGPETQYF.

The chain combines TRBV2 with TRBJ1-4, with 10 bases lining up with TRBD1. The V segment lost 4 bases and the J segment 10 bases; nucleotides outside the gene matches: 3. The CDR3 covers 13 residues. Germline values: CDR1 SNHLY, CDR2 FYNNEI. The CDR3 sequence: CASSGQGAGKLFF. CDR3 bases: TGTGCCAGCAGTGGACAGGGGGCTGGAAAACTGTTTTTT.

V usage is TRBV6-6 and J usage is TRBJ1-1, with 11 bases fitting TRBD1. J was trimmed by 6 bases and V by 6 bases; bases with no gene match: 9. Germline CDR1 is MNHNY and CDR2 is SVGAGI (reference sequence). The CDR3 spans 15 residues. The CDR3 region is CASRVGQGAVSEAFF. CDR3 DNA: TGTGCCAGCAGGGTCGGACAGGGGGCGGTTTCTGAAGCTTTCTTT.

This chain joins TRBV11-3 and TRBJ1-3; D ambiguous. Germline V gives CDR1 SGHNT, CDR2 YENEEA. CDR3 size: 13 residues. The V end lost 2 bases, the J end lost 4 bases, and 6 bases lay between the germline ends. The CDR3 region has the DNA TGTGCCAGCAGCTTATTACAAGGAAACACCATATATTTT. As protein: CASSLLQGNTIYF.

This chain uses TRBV6-6 with TRBJ2-3; 15 nucleotides align to TRBD2. The trim removed 5 bases at V and 2 bases at J, leaving 5 bases unmatched. The germline gives CDR1 MNHNY, CDR2 SVGAGI (reference sequence). CDR3 length: 17 amino acids. In nucleotides, the CDR3 is TGTGCCAGCAGTCCCGGACTAGCGGGGGGGTACACAGATACGCAGTATTTT. This codes for CASSPGLAGGYTDTQYF.

This clone was counted a single time. The V gene is TRBV7-2, the J gene TRBJ2-5; D ambiguous. This CDR3 spans 15 amino acids. CDR1 SGHTA and CDR2 FQGNSA come from the germline V gene. Trimming left V 5 bases short and J 5 bases short, with 18 bases between. CDR3 protein: CASSLQNNYRETQYF. The CDR3 DNA is TGTGCCAGCAGCCTACAAAATAACTATCGGGAGACCCAGTACTTC.

The chain carries TRBV9 and TRBJ2-2; tentatively, D is TRBD1 (6 bases). The ends were cut back, 4 bases at V and 4 bases at J, with 14 bases in the middle. This CDR3 is built from 15 residues. From germline, CDR1 is SGDLS and CDR2 YYNGEE. The CDR3 loop reads CASSIRQDPTGELFF. CDR3 sequence (DNA): TGTGCCAGCAGCATAAGACAGGATCCCACCGGGGAGCTGTTTTTT.

The chain couples TRBV3-1 (or the pseudogene TRBV3-2) to TRBJ1-2, with 12 positions matching TRBD1. The CDR3 sequence is 14 residues long. Germline trimming cut 4 bases from V and 8 bases from J; bases unmatched to any gene: 5. Germline values: CDR1 LGHDT, CDR2 YNNKEL (reference sequence). CDR3 sequence reads: CASSPRDRGLGYTF. CDR3 nucleotides: TGTGCCAGCAGCCCTAGGGACAGGGGGCTGGGCTACACCTTC.

The DNA of the CDR3 is TGTGCCATCAGTGAGGCTAGCGGGGGGCTGAGCTCCTACAATGAGCAGTTCTTC. It specifies CAISEASGGLSSYNEQFF. This sequence joins TRBV10-3 and TRBJ2-1; TRBD2 matches at 11 bases. Trimming at V came to 2 bases and at J to 0 bases, leaving 6 bases not matched to a gene. The CDR3 has 18 amino acids. Germline V gene lookup returns CDR1 ENHRY and CDR2 SYGVKD.

V is TRBV7-8 and J is TRBJ2-5, with TRBD2 identical over 7 bases. This CDR3 region has 17 residues. Germline V gene data show CDR1 as SGHVS and CDR2 as FQNEAQ. V was pared by 3 bases and J by 0 bases, with 10 bases of the junction left unmatched. CDR3 DNA sequence: TGTGCCAGCAGCTTTTGGAGAGCGGGGACCGACCAAGAGACCCAGTACTTC. This encodes CASSFWRAGTDQETQYF.

V is TRBV2 and J is TRBJ1-5, with a tentative D call TRBD1 (6 bases). Trimming took 3 bases from V and 0 from J, leaving 9 bases between them. The CDR3 runs 15 residues. Per germline, CDR1 SNHLY and CDR2 FYNNEI. This chain's CDR3 is CASSDGQPSNQPQHF. In DNA, the CDR3 is TGTGCCAGCAGTGATGGACAGCCTAGCAATCAGCCCCAGCATTTT.

V usage is TRBV6-5 and J usage is TRBJ1-2, with D uncertain. Germline CDR1 reads MNHEY; CDR2 reads SVGAGI. The ends were cut back, 7 bases at V and 5 bases at J, with 11 bases in the middle. The CDR3 sequence is 12 residues long. CDR3 amino acids: CASKPGGYGYTF. In DNA form, the CDR3 reads TGTGCCAGCAAACCCGGCGGATATGGCTACACCTTC.

The chain carries TRBV2 and TRBJ1-3; no reliable D call. Trimming removed 5 bases from V and 0 bases from J, with 17 bases in between. There are 17 residues in the CDR3. Per germline, CDR1 SNHLY and CDR2 FYNNEI. The CDR3 nucleotides read TGTGCCAGCAGTCCCGCCGGACGGGAAAACTCTGGAAACACCATATATTTT. Translating it yields CASSPAGRENSGNTIYF. Drawing the rest from reference TRBV2 and TRBJ1-3, the complete variable domain is EPEVTQTPSHQVTQMGQEVILRCVPISNHLYFYWYRQILGQKVEFLVSFYNNEISEKSEIFDDQFSVERPDGSNFTLKIRSTKLEDSAMYFCASSPAGRENSGNTIYFGEGSWLTVV.

V is TRBV4-3 and J is TRBJ1-4, with D possibly TRBD1 on 6 matching bases. Trimming removed 4 bases from V and 3 bases from J, with 15 bases in between. CDR3 size: 16 residues. The germline V gene has CDR1 LGHNA and CDR2 YSLEER. CDR3 DNA sequence: TGCGCCAGCAGCCTAACAGGGTATGCGGCTAATGAAAAACTGTTTTTT. This translates into CASSLTGYAANEKLFF.

This chain joins TRBV19 and TRBJ1-5, with D perhaps TRBD1 (5 bases). Between the trimmed V and J ends, which lost 0 bases and 0 bases, there was a span of 12 bases. The CDR3 spans 17 residues. The germline gives CDR1 LNHDA, CDR2 SQIVND (reference sequence). The CDR3 sequence: CASSIDGGSYSNQPQHF. The DNA of the CDR3 is TGTGCCAGTAGTATAGATGGGGGGTCTTATAGCAATCAGCCCCAGCATTTT.

The chain employs TRBV19 and TRBJ1-2, with TRBD1 matching 7 bases. The CDR3 length is 13 residues. The V segment lost 2 bases and the J segment 8 bases; nucleotides outside the gene matches: 5. CDR1 and CDR2 from the germline V gene are LNHDA and SQIVND (reference sequence). The CDR3, as DNA: TGTGCCAGTAGTATATTAAGGGGGCAGGGCTACACCTTC. This encodes CASSILRGQGYTF.

V is TRBV28 and J is TRBJ1-3; TRBD1 might be the D (5 bases). CDR1 is MDHEN and CDR2 is SYDVKM in the germline V gene. This CDR3 comprises 14 residues. The V end was cut by 1 base, the J end by 8 bases, with 12 bases between. The CDR3: CASSLLGGRDTIYF. The CDR3, as DNA: TGTGCCAGCAGTTTATTGGGGGGTAGGGACACCATATATTTT.